Following are 14 T cell receptor beta chains from one sample sequenced in a study of molecular identifiers for immune sequencing clone quantification. TCRdb re-called the PCR reads through MiXCR, storing one row per CDR3 protein. The table includes 85,000 to 100,000 distinct CDR3 sequences, more than 20% detected once. The source material was naive CD8+ T cells from blood, with Jurkat cell RNA spiked in. The subset: FACS-sorted CD8+CD4-CCR7+CD45RA+ naive T cells. All receptors come from a human donor in good health. Some libraries in this study had Jurkat cell RNA spiked in.

The sample holds a few counts of this clonotype. A much bigger clone sits one base away, suggesting this may be a read error. The rearrangement links TRBV6-5 to TRBJ2-7, with TRBD2 identical over 8 bases. CDR3 length: 17 amino acids. Germline CDR1 and CDR2: MNHEY and SVGAGI. The CDR3 sequence: CASSPLSVSSGVYGQYF. The DNA for the CDR3 is TGTGCCAGCAGCCCACTTTCTGTGAGTAGCGGGGTCTACGGGCAGTACTTC.

This clonotype has ten or more counts. The V gene is TRBV7-6, the J gene TRBJ2-3, with D perhaps being TRBD1 or TRBD2 (6 bases each). Trimming took off 1 base at V and 3 bases at J, with 14 bases between the two ends. CDR3 length: 16 amino acids. Germline CDR1 reads SGHVS; CDR2 reads FNYEAQ. The CDR3 region has the DNA TGTGCCAGCAGCTTAGATAGTTGGGGGGCGACAGATACGCAGTATTTT. Amino acids: CASSLDSWGATDTQYF.

This clonotype occurred many times. V and J are TRBV28 and TRBJ1-1; D might be TRBD1 (6 bases). Germline lookup yields CDR1 MDHEN and CDR2 SYDVKM. The V and J ends lost 2 bases and 12 bases respectively, with 19 bases between them. The CDR3 spans 14 residues. The CDR3 spells CASSLGGGGLGPFF. Here the CDR3 DNA reads TGTGCCAGCAGTTTAGGAGGCGGGGGGCTGGGACCTTTCTTT.

This clonotype was detected ten times or more. J is TRBJ1-5 and V is TRBV27; D not certain. The V and J ends lost 3 bases and 1 base respectively, with 7 bases between them. This CDR3 is 14 amino acids long. Germline V gene lookup returns CDR1 MNHEY and CDR2 SMNVEV (reference sequence). The CDR3 loop reads CASSFGPSNQPQHF. Here the CDR3 DNA reads TGTGCCAGCAGTTTTGGGCCGAGCAATCAGCCCCAGCATTTT.

The chain is built from TRBV19 and TRBJ2-3; 8 bases agree with TRBD2. V gave up 3 bases and J gave up 6 bases; unmatched junction bases: 14. The germline V gene has CDR1 LNHDA and CDR2 SQIVND (reference sequence). The CDR3 extends over 17 amino acids. The CDR3 DNA is TGTGCCAGTAGTATGGGTAGCGGGGAGGCTTATATGGATACGCAGTATTTT. Translated: CASSMGSGEAYMDTQYF.

Note on this clonotype: Without the conserved terminal phenylalanine or tryptophan, this CDR3 likely stems from a read error. The V gene is TRBV20-1, the J gene TRBJ2-7; possibly TRBD1 for D (6 bases). Trimming removed 6 bases at V and 2 bases at J, with 23 bases between. In germline, CDR1 is DFQATT, CDR2 SNEGSKA (reference sequence). The CDR3 sequence is 16 residues long. The CDR3 nucleotides read TGCAGTGCCAAATACAGTGGGACAACTCACCCCTACGAGCAGTACTTA. It is translated as CSAKYSGTTHPYEQYL.

The rearrangement joins TRBV2 to TRBJ2-1; unclear D gene. Germline CDR1 and CDR2: SNHLY and FYNNEI. Trimming took 2 bases from V and 6 from J, leaving 17 bases between them. The CDR3 length is 16 residues. CDR3 amino acids: CASSETFPSGFNEQFF. In DNA, the CDR3 is TGTGCCAGCAGTGAAACCTTCCCGAGTGGGTTCAATGAGCAGTTCTTC.

The chain recombines TRBV2 with TRBJ1-6, with TRBD1 matching over 9 bases. CDR1 and CDR2 (germline): SNHLY, FYNNEI. V dropped 0 bases and J dropped 6; count of bases not matched to a gene: 9. The CDR3 is 18 residues long. The CDR3 region is CASSEAPWDREANSPLHF. The CDR3 nucleotides read TGTGCCAGCAGTGAAGCTCCTTGGGACAGGGAGGCTAATTCACCCCTCCACTTT.

The chain combines TRBV7-6 with TRBJ2-3; D is possibly TRBD2 (5 bases). Per germline, CDR1 SGHVS and CDR2 FNYEAQ. The V and J ends lost 2 bases and 4 bases respectively, with 13 bases between them. The CDR3 is 15 amino acids. CDR3 DNA: TGTGCCAGCAGCTTAATGGGAGAACCCCCAGATACGCAGTATTTT. Translating gives CASSLMGEPPDTQYF.

Turning to this clonotype: A much larger clone differs from this one at a single base, so this may be a read error. The chain uses TRBV4-2 and TRBJ2-3; D not resolved. Germline V lookup: CDR1 LGHNA, CDR2 YNFKEQ. V was pared by 9 bases and J by 5 bases, with 6 bases between. CDR3 length: 10 amino acids. The CDR3 reads CASLGDTQYF. Here the CDR3 DNA reads TGTGCCAGTTTGGGAGATACGCAGTATTTT.

About this clonotype: A much larger clone sits a single nucleotide away, making a read error possible. The V and J genes are TRBV20-1 and TRBJ2-3; no reliable D call. The CDR3 extends over 13 amino acids. Germline V CDR1 and CDR2: DFQATT, SNEGSKA (reference sequence). In DNA, the CDR3 is TGCAGTGCTCTCAGTGGTAGCACAGATACGAAGTATTTT. Translating it yields CSALSGSTDTKYF.

The rearrangement links TRBV20-1 to TRBJ2-7, with 7 nucleotides matching TRBD2. The CDR3 has 13 amino acids. Looked up from germline, CDR1 is DFQATT and CDR2 is SNEGSKA (reference sequence). Trimming removed 6 bases from V and 2 bases from J; junction bases left unmatched: 7. The chain's CDR3 is CSASTSEPYEQYF. CDR3 nucleotide sequence: TGCAGTGCGAGCACTAGCGAACCCTACGAGCAGTACTTC.

This clonotype was found many times. The CDR3 DNA follows: TGTGCCAGCTCACCCCTACAGGGAGGTGGGAATGAGCAGTTCTTC. This encodes CASSPLQGGGNEQFF. This sequence joins TRBV18 and TRBJ2-1, with D perhaps assigned TRBD1 or TRBD2 (6 bases each). Germline CDR1 KGHSH, CDR2 LQKENI. V was shortened by 3 bases and J by 7 bases, with 16 bases between the two germline ends. The CDR3 runs to 15 residues.

The table lists this clonotype with many counts. J is TRBJ2-4 and V is TRBV3-2; the table assigns TRBD2, which was not confirmed against the DNA. TRBV3-2 is a recognized pseudogene. This CDR3 comprises 21 residues. CDR3 residues: CASSQDRPGTSGCLAKNIQYF. The DNA for the CDR3 is TGTGCCAGCAGCCAAGATCGTCCCGGGACTAGCGGGTGCCTAGCCAAAAACATTCAGTACTTC.